This is a list of T cell receptor beta chains from one sample in a study of T-cell reconstitution after alpha-beta-depleted transplantation in children. Via MiXCR, TCRdb re-called the PCR reads, giving one row per CDR3 protein. The table lists almost 250,000 distinct CDR3 sequences, roughly 24% of them singletons. This sample comprised PBMCs, obtained before TCRalphabeta/CD19-depleted stem cell transplant. The receptors derive from a girl aged 2 to 9 with Fanconi anemia, due to receive a stem cell transplant. The CDR3 runs from the conserved cysteine through the conserved F or W. A D gene is named only where the DNA matches it firmly. Not all rows give a size; the values are once, few, many and, for expanded clones, a class.

V gene: TRBV20-1
J gene: TRBJ2-1
D gene: .
clone size: .
CDR3 DNA: TGCAGTGCTGGACGGACTGGGTACAATGAGCAGTTCTTC
CDR3 protein: CSAGRTGYNEQFF

V gene: TRBV29-1
J gene: TRBJ2-1
D gene: .
clone size: many
CDR3 DNA: TGCAGCGTCGCGAAACGGGGGGCACTATACAATGAGCAGTTCTTC
CDR3 protein: CSVAKRGALYNEQFF

V gene: TRBV29-1
J gene: TRBJ1-2
D gene: .
clone size: many
CDR3 DNA: TGCAGCGTTGGCGGTGATGGCTACACCTTC
CDR3 protein: CSVGGDGYTF

V gene: TRBV20-1
J gene: TRBJ1-4
D gene: .
clone size: once
CDR3 DNA: TGCAGTGCTAAAGTCGGACGGCGCGAAAAACTGTTTTTT
CDR3 protein: CSAKVGRREKLFF

V gene: TRBV5-1
J gene: TRBJ2-3
D gene: .
clone size: .
CDR3 DNA: TGCGCCAGCAGCTTGACGGGCTTCACAGATACGCAGTATTTT
CDR3 protein: CASSLTGFTDTQYF

V gene: TRBV27
J gene: TRBJ2-1
D gene: TRBD1
clone size: many
CDR3 DNA: TGTGCCAGCAGTCCATCCCCCACGGGACAGTTGGGCAATGAGCAGTTCTTC
CDR3 protein: CASSPSPTGQLGNEQFF

V gene: TRBV20-1
J gene: TRBJ1-5
D gene: .
clone size: .
CDR3 DNA: TGCAGTGCCGGTCGAGTTTCGAGGGGTCAGCCCCAGCATTTT
CDR3 protein: CSAGRVSRGQPQHF

V gene: TRBV18
J gene: TRBJ2-7
D gene: .
clone size: .
CDR3 DNA: TGTGCCAGCTCACCACGGTCAGGGAAATACGAGCAGTACTTC
CDR3 protein: CASSPRSGKYEQYF

V gene: TRBV29-1
J gene: TRBJ2-7
D gene: TRBD2
clone size: .
CDR3 DNA: TGCAGCGCCGGGACTAGCGGGAGTATCGGCGAGCAGTACTTC
CDR3 protein: CSAGTSGSIGEQYF

V gene: TRBV20-1
J gene: TRBJ1-3
D gene: .
clone size: few
CDR3 DNA: TGCAGTGCTAGTGGCGCCCAGACCTCTGGAAACACCATATATTTT
CDR3 protein: CSASGAQTSGNTIYF

V gene: TRBV5-1
J gene: TRBJ2-7
D gene: TRBD2
clone size: few
CDR3 DNA: TGCGCCAGCAGCTTGGGGCCTAGCGGGACATGGGAGCAGTACTTC
CDR3 protein: CASSLGPSGTWEQYF

V gene: TRBV9
J gene: TRBJ2-5
D gene: .
clone size: many
CDR3 DNA: TGTGCCAGCAGCGTGTATAGCTTCCAAGAGACCCAGTACTTC
CDR3 protein: CASSVYSFQETQYF

V gene: TRBV11-2
J gene: TRBJ2-1
D gene: .
clone size: .
CDR3 DNA: TGTGCCAGCAGACTTCCGGGGAACCCCCTCTACAATGAGCTGTTCTTC
CDR3 protein: CASRLPGNPLYNELFF

V gene: TRBV4-2
J gene: TRBJ2-2
D gene: .
clone size: many
CDR3 DNA: TGTGCCAGCAGCCAAGGACAAGAGACCGGGGAGCTGTTTTTT
CDR3 protein: CASSQGQETGELFF

V gene: TRBV24-1
J gene: TRBJ2-5
D gene: TRBD1
clone size: few
CDR3 DNA: TGTGCCACCAGTGAACCGGACAGGCTCCAAGAGACCCAGTACTTC
CDR3 protein: CATSEPDRLQETQYF

V gene: TRBV10-3
J gene: TRBJ2-1
D gene: TRBD1
clone size: .
CDR3 DNA: TGTGCCATCCACCCCTCCGGGACAGACAATGAGCAGTTCTTC
CDR3 protein: CAIHPSGTDNEQFF

V gene: TRBV4-1
J gene: TRBJ2-7
D gene: .
clone size: .
CDR3 DNA: TGCGCCAGCAGCTTAACATCCGGAGCAGGGACGGAGTACGAGCAGTACTTC
CDR3 protein: CASSLTSGAGTEYEQYF

V gene: TRBV20-1
J gene: TRBJ2-3
D gene: TRBD2
clone size: few
CDR3 DNA: TGCAGTGCTAGAGATATAGCGGGGGCGGGAGATACGCAGTATTTT
CDR3 protein: CSARDIAGAGDTQYF

V gene: TRBV28
J gene: TRBJ2-7
D gene: TRBD2
clone size: .
CDR3 DNA: TGTGCCAGCAGTCCCCGGGGGAGCGGGAGAGAACACGAGCAGTACTTC
CDR3 protein: CASSPRGSGREHEQYF

V gene: TRBV27
J gene: TRBJ2-7
D gene: TRBD2
clone size: many
CDR3 DNA: TGTGCCAGCAGTCTGGTGACTAGCGGGGGTTTCTACGAGCAGTACTTC
CDR3 protein: CASSLVTSGGFYEQYF

V gene: TRBV3-1
J gene: TRBJ2-1
D gene: TRBD2
clone size: .
CDR3 DNA: TGTGCCAGCAGCCAAGGGAGCGGGAGGCTCAATGAGCAGTTCTTC
CDR3 protein: CASSQGSGRLNEQFF

V gene: TRBV20-1
J gene: TRBJ2-7
D gene: TRBD2
clone size: .
CDR3 DNA: TGCAGTGCTATCCCAGGACTAGCGGCGATATACGAGCAGTACTTC
CDR3 protein: CSAIPGLAAIYEQYF

V gene: TRBV7-8
J gene: TRBJ2-6
D gene: .
clone size: .
CDR3 DNA: TGTGCCAGCAGCTTAGACAGGGACTCCTCTGGGGCCAACGTCCTGACTTTC
CDR3 protein: CASSLDRDSSGANVLTF

V gene: TRBV29-1
J gene: TRBJ1-1
D gene: .
clone size: .
CDR3 DNA: TGCAGCGTTAAACCGCAGGGTGCGGGGGCTGAACCTTTCTTT
CDR3 protein: CSVKPQGAGAEPFF